These 16 T cell receptor beta chains originate from one sample sequenced in a study of shared clonotypes between healthy human individuals. Sequencing was performed with immunoSEQ multiplex PCR; in TCRdb, only in-frame clones are kept and a portion is missing. The sample includes 2 million to 2.5 million clones, about nine tenths seen only once; the top ten take around 0.35%. Specimen: naive CD4+ T cells from PBMCs. Subset indicated: CD45RA+ positively selected. These receptors were collected from a man between 18 and 29 years old in good health. Some clones in this sample may be carry-over from other donors' samples.

The rearrangement joins TRBV23-1 to TRBJ1-5; no clear D gene. TRBV23-1 is marked as an open reading frame, function uncertain. Trimming took off 4 bases at V and 5 bases at J, with 15 bases between the two ends. The CDR3 runs to 15 residues. The CDR3, as DNA: TGCGCCAGCAGTCCTGTCCCAGAACAGCATCAGCCCCAGCATTTT. Translated: CASSPVPEQHQPQHF.

This chain links TRBV9 with TRBJ2-7; D is ambiguous. CDR3 size: 13 residues. Germline V gene sequence: CDR1 SGDLS, CDR2 YYNGEE. Trimming removed 1 base from V and 2 bases from J, with 7 bases in between. The CDR3 nucleotides read TGTGCCAGCAGCGTAAACTCTGCCTACGAGCAGTACTTC. The encoded protein is CASSVNSAYEQYF.

The chain employs TRBV6-6 and TRBJ2-5, with D possibly TRBD1 on 8 matching bases. With the DNA end fitting TRBJ2-7 better, the J assignment may be wrong. This CDR3 has 16 residues. Per germline, CDR1 MNHNY and CDR2 SVGAGI (reference sequence). The CDR3 sequence is CASSTQGGFPGYEQYF. CDR3 DNA: TGTGCCAGCAGTACACAGGGGGGGTTCCCGGGGTACGAGCAGTACTTC.

This rearrangement joins TRBV5-1 to TRBJ1-4; unclear D gene. The CDR3 is made up of 16 amino acids. From germline, CDR1 is SGHRS and CDR2 YFSETQ. The V gene lost 0 bases and the J gene lost 8 bases, with 17 bases spanning the gap. CDR3 nucleotide sequence: TGCGCCAGCAGCTTGGCCGGGCAGACAACCGGCGAAAAACTGTTTTTT. Residues: CASSLAGQTTGEKLFF.

The chain has TRBV14 and TRBJ1-1; D gene uncertain. The germline V gene has CDR1 SGHDN and CDR2 FVKESK. The germline V and J ends were trimmed by 0 bases and 12 bases, with 8 bases remaining between them. The CDR3 loop spans 11 amino acids. The CDR3 DNA sequence: TGTGCCAGCAGCCAAGACAGCTACTCTTTCTTT. It yields the protein CASSQDSYSFF.

The chain uses TRBV27 and TRBJ2-1; possible D gene TRBD2, 6 bases. Between the trimmed V and J ends, which lost 1 base and 7 bases, there was a span of 14 bases. The CDR3 sequence is 15 residues long. Looked up from germline, CDR1 is MNHEY and CDR2 is SMNVEV (reference sequence). Here the CDR3 reads CASSLFAGSQNEQFF. The CDR3 nucleotides are TGTGCCAGCAGTTTATTTGCCGGGAGTCAGAATGAGCAGTTCTTC.

This clone is a singleton in its sample. The chain is built from TRBV28 and TRBJ2-7, with D unclear. This CDR3 has 12 residues. CDR1 and CDR2 from the germline V gene are MDHEN and SYDVKM. V lost 4 bases and J lost 3, with 7 bases in between. The DNA of the CDR3 is TGTGCCAGCAGTTCCTCAGTCTACGAGCAGTACTTC. Protein: CASSSSVYEQYF.

As to this clone: Other DNA sequences in the sample encode the same CDR3. CDR3 nucleotides: TGCGCCAGCAGCCCGGACAGTAGCTCCTACAATGAGCAGTTCTTC. It codes for CASSPDSSSYNEQFF. The chain recombines TRBV5-1 with TRBJ2-1; maybe TRBD1 (6 bases). This CDR3 is 15 amino acids long. V was trimmed by 4 bases and J by 0 bases, leaving 11 bases between them. CDR1 is SGHRS and CDR2 is YFSETQ in the germline V gene.

This clone was found once. The chain uses TRBV25-1 and TRBJ1-3, with a weak D call TRBD1 (6 bases). The CDR3 spans 14 residues. V was pared by 4 bases and J by 4 bases, with 11 bases between. In germline, CDR1 is MGHDK, CDR2 SYGVNS. The CDR3 sequence: CASSGQGTGNTIYF. The CDR3 DNA is TGTGCCAGCAGTGGTCAGGGGACAGGAAACACCATATATTTT.

Concerning this clone itself: This sample also contains other DNA sequences that code for the same CDR3. The chain is built from TRBV28 and TRBJ2-7; 7 bases match TRBD1. With V trimmed by 6 bases and J by 4 bases, 3 bases remained unmatched. The CDR3 has 12 amino acids. Germline loops: CDR1 MDHEN, CDR2 SYDVKM. In DNA, the CDR3 is TGTGCCAGCAGCCTGACAGGGTACGAGCAGTACTTC. Translation gives CASSLTGYEQYF.

About this clone: This same CDR3 is encoded by further DNA sequences in the sample. V and J are TRBV29-1 and TRBJ1-2; D is possibly TRBD1 (5 bases). This CDR3 has 14 residues. V shed 4 bases and J shed 2 bases, with 14 bases lying between them. Germline V gene sequence: CDR1 SQVTM, CDR2 ANQGSEA. CDR3 sequence: CSVGGRGRNYGYTF. As DNA, the CDR3 is TGCAGCGTTGGGGGGAGAGGCAGGAACTATGGCTACACCTTC.

This chain links TRBV5-1 with TRBJ1-1; D is perhaps TRBD1 (5 bases). The CDR3 is 14 residues long. Germline V gene lookup returns CDR1 SGHRS and CDR2 YFSETQ. Deletions cut 7 bases from V and 0 bases from J, with 13 bases between. CDR3 nucleotide sequence: TGCGCCAGCGGGGGTGGGGTCATGAACACTGAAGCTTTCTTT. Amino acid sequence: CASGGGVMNTEAFF.

In the case of this clone: Other DNA sequences in the sample encode the same CDR3. The gene calls are TRBV4-1 and TRBJ2-5; D possibly matches TRBD1 or TRBD2 (5 bases each). The V end was cut by 4 bases, the J end by 5 bases, with 11 bases between. The CDR3 is made up of 13 amino acids. From germline, CDR1 is MGHRA and CDR2 YSYEKL. The CDR3, as DNA: TGCGCCAGCAGCCGGGGGTTTCTGGAGACCCAGTACTTC. Encoded protein: CASSRGFLETQYF.

This chain links TRBV28 with TRBJ2-3; a weak D match, TRBD1 (6 bases). CDR1 and CDR2 (germline): MDHEN, SYDVKM. The CDR3 consists of 15 residues. V lost 6 bases and J lost 4, with 17 bases in between. For the CDR3, the DNA is TGTGCCAGCAGCCCCTCAGGGGCAGGGGCAGATACGCAGTATTTT. It codes for CASSPSGAGADTQYF.

V and J are TRBV13 and TRBJ1-5; D may be TRBD1 (5 bases). Germline CDR1 and CDR2: PRHDT and FYEKMQ (reference sequence). This CDR3 contains 17 residues. V was shortened by 5 bases and J by 6 bases, with 23 bases between the two germline ends. In DNA form, the CDR3 reads TGTGCCAGCAGCCGTGGCCGACAGCTGACGTTGGGTCAGCCCCAGCATTTT. It yields the protein CASSRGRQLTLGQPQHF.

The V gene is TRBV9, the J gene TRBJ2-3, with 7 bases that match TRBD2. Losses at the gene ends were 3 bases for V and 2 bases for J; bases not matched to a gene: 6. Germline CDR1 SGDLS, CDR2 YYNGEE. The CDR3 has 15 residues. CDR3: CASSERTRYTDTQYF. CDR3 DNA sequence: TGTGCCAGCAGCGAGCGGACTAGATACACAGATACGCAGTATTTT.